The next 2 T cell receptor beta chains were all read from a single sample in a study of type 1 regulatory T cells. From the reads, TCRdb called clonotypes with MiXCR, one entry per CDR3 protein. The sample holds around 14,000 distinct CDR3 sequences, approximately 15% seen once. Their antigen targets remain unknown. The sample consisted of cultured T cells, either the whole culture or a sorted T cell fraction (not recorded which). The receptor source for this set is a human donor in good health.

The chain uses TRBV3-1 and TRBJ2-7, with D unclear. CDR3 length: 11 amino acids. Germline lookup yields CDR1 LGHDT and CDR2 YNNKEL (reference sequence). V lost 3 bases and J lost 3, with 3 bases in between. CDR3 nucleotide sequence: TGTGCCAGCAGCCAGTACTACGAGCAGTACTTC. It yields the protein CASSQYYEQYF.

The table lists this clonotype with many counts. V usage is TRBV5-1 and J usage is TRBJ1-1; D remains ambiguous. CDR3 size: 14 residues. Trimming left V 0 bases short and J 4 bases short, with 10 bases between. Germline V gene data show CDR1 as SGHRS and CDR2 as YFSETQ. The CDR3 bases are TGCGCCAGCAGCTTGGGGCAGTTTGGCACTGAAGCTTTCTTT. This sequence encodes CASSLGQFGTEAFF.